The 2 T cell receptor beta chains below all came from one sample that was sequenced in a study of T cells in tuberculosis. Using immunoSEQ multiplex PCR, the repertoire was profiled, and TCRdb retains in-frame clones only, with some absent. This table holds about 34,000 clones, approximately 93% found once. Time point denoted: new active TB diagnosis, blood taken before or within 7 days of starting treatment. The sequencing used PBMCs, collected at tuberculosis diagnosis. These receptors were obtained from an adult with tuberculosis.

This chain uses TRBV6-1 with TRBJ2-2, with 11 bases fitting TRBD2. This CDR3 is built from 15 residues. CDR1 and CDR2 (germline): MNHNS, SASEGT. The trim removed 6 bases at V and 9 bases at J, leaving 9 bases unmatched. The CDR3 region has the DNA TGTGCCAGCAGCGACGGACTAGCGGGCCGCCGGGAGCTGTTTTTT. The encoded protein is CASSDGLAGRRELFF.

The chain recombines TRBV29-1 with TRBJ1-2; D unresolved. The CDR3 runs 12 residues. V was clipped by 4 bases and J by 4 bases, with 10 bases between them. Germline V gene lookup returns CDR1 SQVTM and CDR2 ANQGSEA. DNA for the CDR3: TGCAGCGTTGTATGGGAGACCTATGGCTACACCTTC. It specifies CSVVWETYGYTF.